This T cell receptor (beta chain) was captured by sequencing in a study of shared clonotypes between healthy human individuals. Study information: A donor's plate count was three for CD4 naive and three for CD4 memory; CD8 naive had two and CD8 memory one. Study results and limitations: In having few donors, the study represented limited genetic and exposure-history diversity. Researchers found naive subsets generally carried larger estimated richness than memory subsets.

Sequenced by immunoSEQ multiplex PCR; TCRdb stores in-frame clones only, minus some. The sample carries around 700,000 clones, approximately 73% recorded once. CDR1 and CDR2 from the germline V gene are LNHDA and SQIVND (reference sequence). Trimming shortened V by 4 bases and J by 2 bases, and 11 bases separated the two germline ends. The CDR3 runs 14 residues. About this clone: What it binds is unknown.

Subsets obtained from CD4+ cells comprised CD45RA+ naive and CD45RA-negative memory cells. The chain is built from TRBV19 and TRBJ2-5; unclear D gene. The specimen sequenced was memory CD4+ T cells sorted from blood. The sample's subset: CD45RA-negative fraction. This sequence was found in a woman in her thirties in good health. CDR3 in amino acids: CASSTAGVQETQYF. The CDR3 coding sequence is TGTGCCAGTAGTACGGCTGGCGTGCAAGAGACCCAGTACTTC.